Sequencing of this T cell receptor beta chain was carried out in a study of blood T cell repertoires in COVID-19. Study at large: Samples of COVID-19 (acute and convalescent) were obtained from the United States, Italy and Spain. The analysed material was cDNA or gDNA that came from T cells, B-cell-depleted T cells, or PBMCs.

Germline CDR1 reads MNHEY; CDR2 reads SVGEGT. V lost 0 bases and J lost 1, with 7 bases in between. The CDR3 is made up of 15 amino acids. The repertoire was sequenced with immunoSEQ multiplex PCR; TCRdb's copy has only in-frame clones and lacks some. The sample shows approximately 51,000 clones, around 85% of them seen only once. The chain combines TRBV6-2 or TRBV6-3 with TRBJ2-1; weak D call: TRBD1 (6 bases). The source is a human donor in a cohort sampled during active COVID-19. Input material: peripheral blood. CDR3 region: CASSYSGQSYNEQFF. The DNA of the CDR3 is TGTGCCAGCAGTTACTCCGGACAGTCCTACAATGAGCAGTTCTTC.